The 17 T cell receptor beta chains presented below share a single source sample, sequenced in a study of blood T cell repertoires in COVID-19. The method was immunoSEQ multiplex PCR; TCRdb's version includes in-frame clones alone and lacks a portion of them. The sample yields about 240,000 clones, around 90% seen once. The sequenced sample consisted of peripheral blood. The receptors come from a young man with COVID-19, enrolled during active disease.

The chain carries TRBV7-6 and TRBJ2-7; TRBD1 aligns across 7 bases. Germline trimming cut 5 bases from V and 2 bases from J; bases unmatched to any gene: 9. The CDR3 covers 15 residues. Germline-derived CDR1 and CDR2 are SGHVS and FNYEAQ. CDR3 in amino acids: CASSPRPGQPYEQYF. The CDR3 DNA reads TGTGCCAGCAGCCCCCGCCCGGGACAGCCCTACGAGCAGTACTTC. The full variable domain, in which reference TRBV7-6 and TRBJ2-7 provide the parts outside the CDR3, is GAGVSQSPRYKVTKRGQDVALRCDPISGHVSLYWYRQALGQGPEFLTYFNYEAQQDKSGLPNDRFSAERPEGSISTLTIQRTEQRDSAMYRCASSPRPGQPYEQYFGPGTRLTVT.

The chain links TRBV7-9 to TRBJ1-3; D call uncertain. Germline values: CDR1 SEHNR, CDR2 FQNEAQ (reference sequence). The CDR3 totals 16 residues. The ends were cut back, 2 bases at V and 2 bases at J, with 13 bases in the middle. CDR3 residues: CASSLSGIPAGNTIYF. The CDR3, as DNA: TGTGCCAGCAGCTTATCAGGTATCCCGGCTGGAAACACCATATATTTT.

The V gene is TRBV3-1 (or the pseudogene TRBV3-2), the J gene TRBJ2-5; tentatively, D is TRBD2 (6 bases). Germline V lookup: CDR1 LGHDT, CDR2 YNNKEL (reference sequence). Trimming stripped 4 bases from V and 4 bases from J, with 13 bases between. The CDR3 extends over 14 amino acids. The CDR3 loop reads CASSLLEGTETQYF. CDR3 in DNA: TGTGCCAGCAGCCTCTTGGAGGGGACAGAGACCCAGTACTTC.

The chain employs TRBV4-1 and TRBJ2-5; weak D call: TRBD1 (6 bases). V lost 3 bases and J lost 5, with 13 bases in between. Per the germline V gene, CDR1 is MGHRA and CDR2 is YSYEKL. CDR3 length: 14 residues. CDR3 amino acids: CASSHYTGKETQYF. Written as DNA, the CDR3 is TGCGCCAGCAGCCACTACACAGGGAAGGAGACCCAGTACTTC.

The chain recombines TRBV19 with TRBJ1-4; D is ambiguous. CDR1 LNHDA and CDR2 SQIVND come from the germline V gene (reference sequence). CDR3 length: 14 amino acids. Deletions cut 5 bases from V and 4 bases from J, with 11 bases between. The CDR3 sequence is CASSPRHGNEKLFF. The CDR3 DNA reads TGTGCCAGTAGTCCGCGACACGGTAATGAAAAACTGTTTTTT.

This chain connects TRBV11-2 to TRBJ2-7, with TRBD2 identical over 7 bases. Germline values: CDR1 SGHAT, CDR2 FQNNGV. This CDR3 is 15 amino acids long. Trimming cost V 0 bases and J 3 bases; bases outside gene matches: 5. The CDR3 reads CASSLDRGVRYEQYF. For the CDR3, the DNA is TGTGCCAGCAGCTTAGATCGGGGGGTCCGCTACGAGCAGTACTTC.

The rearrangement links TRBV3-1 (or the pseudogene TRBV3-2) to TRBJ1-5; D might be TRBD1 (6 bases). The germline CDR1 and CDR2 sequences are LGHDT and YNNKEL (reference sequence). This CDR3 is built from 12 residues. Trimming pared 8 bases from V and 6 bases from J, leaving 11 bases between. The CDR3 protein is CASGGAGQPQHF. The CDR3 nucleotides are TGTGCCAGCGGGGGGGCGGGTCAGCCCCAGCATTTT.

The chain has TRBV19 and TRBJ1-1; weak D call: TRBD1 (5 bases). Per germline, CDR1 LNHDA and CDR2 SQIVND (reference sequence). Trimming removed 4 bases at V and 5 bases at J, with 11 bases between. The CDR3 length is 13 residues. CDR3 loop: CASSTQGETEAFF. The CDR3, as DNA: TGTGCCAGTAGTACCCAGGGTGAGACTGAAGCTTTCTTT.

The chain employs TRBV29-1 and TRBJ1-1, with D possibly being TRBD1 (5 bases). V lost 6 bases and J lost 7, with 24 bases in between. The V gene's germline CDR1 is SQVTM and CDR2 ANQGSEA. The CDR3 has 15 residues. This chain's CDR3 is CSVAPSVGGDVEAFF. The DNA of the CDR3 is TGCAGCGTCGCCCCCTCTGTCGGGGGAGACGTTGAAGCTTTCTTT. The whole variable domain, filled in from reference TRBV29-1 and TRBJ1-1, reads SAVISQKPSRDICQRGTSLTIQCQVDSQVTMMFWYRQQPGQSLTLIATANQGSEATYESGFVIDKFPISRPNLTFSTLTVSNMSPEDSSIYLCSVAPSVGGDVEAFFGQGTRLTVV.

Written as DNA, the CDR3 is TGCGCCAGCAGCCCCATGGACAGCCCGAACACTGAAGCTTTCTTT. The encoded protein is CASSPMDSPNTEAFF. This sequence joins TRBV5-1 and TRBJ1-1, with a possible D match to TRBD1 (6 bases). Trimming cost V 4 bases and J 1 base, with 14 bases left between them. Germline CDR1 SGHRS, CDR2 YFSETQ. The CDR3 length is 15 residues. Full variable domain (rest looked up from reference TRBV5-1 and TRBJ1-1): KAGVTQTPRYLIKTRGQQVTLSCSPISGHRSVSWYQQTPGQGLQFLFEYFSETQRNKGNFPGRFSGRQFSNSRSEMNVSTLELGDSALYLCASSPMDSPNTEAFFGQGTRLTVV.

This chain joins TRBV27 and TRBJ2-7; 10 bases are shared with TRBD2. The CDR3 contains 13 residues. Per germline, CDR1 MNHEY and CDR2 SMNVEV (reference sequence). The ends lost 6 bases at V and 7 bases at J; junction bases unmatched: 6. The CDR3 DNA sequence: TGTGCCAGCAGCCTTAGCGGGGGGAATGAGCAGTACTTC. It specifies CASSLSGGNEQYF.

The chain joins TRBV5-1 to TRBJ1-6, with D possibly matching TRBD1 (6 bases). This CDR3 contains 15 residues. The germline gives CDR1 SGHRS, CDR2 YFSETQ. V shed 2 bases and J shed 4 bases, with 10 bases lying between them. Here the CDR3 reads CASSFGQPYNSPLHF. The CDR3 nucleotides are TGCGCCAGCAGCTTTGGACAGCCTTATAATTCACCCCTCCACTTT.

J is TRBJ2-2 and V is TRBV6-1; D might be TRBD1 (6 bases). The CDR3 length is 16 residues. Trimming took 3 bases from V and 0 from J, leaving 11 bases between them. Germline V gene sequence: CDR1 MNHNS, CDR2 SASEGT. DNA for the CDR3: TGTGCCAGCAGTGATCAGGGGTCCACGAACACCGGGGAGCTGTTTTTT. Protein sequence: CASSDQGSTNTGELFF.

The chain couples TRBV27 to TRBJ2-7; D gene ambiguous. V lost 6 bases to trimming and J lost 0 bases, with 21 bases between them. CDR3 length equals 17 residues. CDR1 and CDR2 from the germline V gene are MNHEY and SMNVEV (reference sequence). CDR3 nucleotides: TGTGCCAGCAGCTTGACTCGCAGTCCGATCAGCTCCTACGAGCAGTACTTC. Translated, it gives CASSLTRSPISSYEQYF.

The gene calls are TRBV14 and TRBJ2-5; TRBD2 is a possible D gene (6 bases). Germline assignment: CDR1 SGHDN and CDR2 FVKESK. Trimming cost V 4 bases and J 5 bases, with 14 bases left between them. The CDR3 length is 14 residues. This chain's CDR3 is CASSPWGGAETQYF. The CDR3 coding sequence is TGTGCCAGCAGCCCCTGGGGAGGAGCGGAGACCCAGTACTTC.

This clone was detected only a few times. This chain connects TRBV9 to TRBJ2-7; D is perhaps TRBD1 (6 bases). CDR1 and CDR2 from the germline V gene are SGDLS and YYNGEE. Trimming shortened V by 0 bases and J by 3 bases, and 16 bases separated the two germline ends. This CDR3 spans 16 amino acids. CDR3 region: CASSVGAGAVNYEQYF. The CDR3 DNA is TGTGCCAGCAGCGTAGGGGCAGGGGCGGTCAACTACGAGCAGTACTTC.

This clone was recorded once. This chain connects TRBV15 to TRBJ1-2; D is perhaps TRBD1 (6 bases). This CDR3 has 15 amino acids. Per the germline V gene, CDR1 is LNHNV and CDR2 is YYDKDF (reference sequence). Trimming left V 4 bases short and J 7 bases short, with 19 bases between. This CDR3 is CATSTPTGYRGGYTF. For the CDR3, the DNA is TGTGCCACCAGCACGCCCACAGGGTACCGGGGTGGCTACACCTTC.